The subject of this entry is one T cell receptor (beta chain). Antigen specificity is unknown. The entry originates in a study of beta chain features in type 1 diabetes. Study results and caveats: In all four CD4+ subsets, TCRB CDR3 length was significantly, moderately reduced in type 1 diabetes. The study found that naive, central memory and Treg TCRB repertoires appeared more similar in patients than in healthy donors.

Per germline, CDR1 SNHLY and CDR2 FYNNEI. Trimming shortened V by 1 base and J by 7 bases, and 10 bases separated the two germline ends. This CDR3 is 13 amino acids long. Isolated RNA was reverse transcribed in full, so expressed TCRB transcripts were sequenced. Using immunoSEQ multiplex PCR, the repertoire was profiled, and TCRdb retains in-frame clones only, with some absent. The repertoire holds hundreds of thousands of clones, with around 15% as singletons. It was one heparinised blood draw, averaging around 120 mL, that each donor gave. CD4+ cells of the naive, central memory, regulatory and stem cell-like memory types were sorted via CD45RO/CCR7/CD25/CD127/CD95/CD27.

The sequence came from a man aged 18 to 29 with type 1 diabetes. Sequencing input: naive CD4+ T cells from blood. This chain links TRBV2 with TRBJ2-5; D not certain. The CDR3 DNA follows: TGTGCCAGCAGTGAAGAAGCAATGGGGACCCAGTACTTC. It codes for CASSEEAMGTQYF.